Shown below are 9 T cell receptor beta chains from a single sample sequenced in a study of blood T cell repertoires in COVID-19. Sequenced by immunoSEQ multiplex PCR; TCRdb stores in-frame clones only, minus some. The profile covers just under 350,000 clones, with 91% appearing a single time and more than 3% taken by the ten largest. The sample taken for sequencing was peripheral blood. These TCRs come from a woman between 18 and 29 years old who had recovered from COVID-19.

The chain combines TRBV29-1 with TRBJ2-5, with D perhaps matching TRBD1 (6 bases). The V gene's germline CDR1 is SQVTM and CDR2 ANQGSEA. V shed 6 bases and J shed 1 base, with 12 bases lying between them. The CDR3 sequence is 13 residues long. CDR3 in DNA: TGCAGCGTGGGCCGGGACACCCAAGAGACCCAGTACTTC. Translated: CSVGRDTQETQYF.

This chain links TRBV5-1 with TRBJ1-1, with D possibly matching TRBD1 (5 bases). With 0 bases removed from V and 0 bases from J, the gap between germline ends came to 12 bases. The CDR3 covers 16 residues. CDR1 and CDR2 (germline): SGHRS, YFSETQ. CDR3 sequence reads: CASSLAIGQMNTEAFF. CDR3 bases: TGCGCCAGCAGCTTGGCCATCGGACAAATGAACACTGAAGCTTTCTTT.

V is TRBV7-2 and J is TRBJ2-7; D unclear. Looked up from germline, CDR1 is SGHTA and CDR2 is FQGNSA. The CDR3 totals 13 residues. V lost 2 bases, J lost 0 bases, and 5 bases lay in between. Here the CDR3 reads CASSLTRSYEQYV. CDR3 DNA sequence: TGTGCCAGCAGCTTAACGCGCTCCTACGAGCAGTACGTC.

The chain combines TRBV5-4 with TRBJ2-1; D might be TRBD2 (7 bases). Germline CDR1 is SGHNT and CDR2 is YYREEE (reference sequence). The ends were cut back, 3 bases at V and 7 bases at J, with 11 bases in the middle. The CDR3 length is 13 residues. CDR3: CASSWKGGNEQFF. The DNA of the CDR3 is TGTGCCAGCAGCTGGAAGGGGGGGAATGAGCAGTTCTTC.

V usage is TRBV24-1 and J usage is TRBJ2-7; 11 bases line up with TRBD2. This CDR3 spans 20 amino acids. CDR1 KGHDR and CDR2 SFDVKD come from the germline V gene. Trimming removed 9 bases from V and 5 bases from J; junction bases left unmatched: 26. The CDR3 sequence: CATGPPPSDSRLAGGHEQYV. The DNA for the CDR3 is TGTGCCACCGGACCGCCCCCATCAGACTCTCGTCTAGCGGGAGGCCACGAGCAGTACGTC.

Concerning this clone itself: Other nucleotide sequences from this sample produce the same CDR3. The chain employs TRBV6-2 or TRBV6-3 and TRBJ2-7, with D possibly matching TRBD2 (6 bases). This CDR3 is 14 amino acids long. The germline CDR1 and CDR2 sequences are MNHEY and SVGEGT. Trimming removed 0 bases from V and 3 bases from J, with 9 bases in between. This CDR3 is CASSYSGGSYEQYV. In nucleotides, the CDR3 is TGTGCCAGCAGTTACTCGGGGGGAAGCTACGAGCAGTACGTC.

The CDR3 sequence is CASSESSQFEQYV. The CDR3 DNA follows: TGCGCCAGCAGTGAGTCCTCCCAGTTCGAGCAGTACGTC. V gene TRBV10-2 combines with J gene TRBJ2-7; unclear D gene. The germline V and J ends were trimmed by 0 bases and 6 bases, with 9 bases remaining between them. The germline V gene has CDR1 WSHSY and CDR2 SAAADI. This CDR3 is built from 13 residues.

V and J are TRBV25-1 and TRBJ2-3; D might be TRBD2 (6 bases). V shed 6 bases and J shed 2 bases, with 12 bases lying between them. Germline-derived CDR1 and CDR2 are MGHDK and SYGVNS. The CDR3 is 14 residues long. Written as DNA, the CDR3 is TGTGCCAGCAGCCGGGAGCACAACACAGATACGCAGTATTTT. Protein: CASSREHNTDTQYF.

In its sample, this clone was seen once. The rearrangement uses TRBV27 and TRBJ2-5; TRBD1 agrees at 7 bases. The CDR3 runs 12 residues. From germline, CDR1 is MNHEY and CDR2 SMNVEV (reference sequence). The V gene end was trimmed by 5 bases and the J gene end by 7 bases; junction bases not matched to a gene: 4. This chain's CDR3 is CASSPTGTTQYF. In DNA form, the CDR3 reads TGTGCCAGCAGTCCGACAGGGACGACCCAGTACTTC.